This record covers a single TCR beta chain. The target antigen is unknown. The sample belongs to a study of cytomegalovirus exposure and HLA in healthy donors. General study results and limits: The authors later linked a missense DCLRE1C variant to TCR beta V- and J-gene trimming. Available immune exposure information covered CMV serostatus only.

13 Jbeta primers and 60 Vbeta primers were used for the PCR. In the source study's methods: Some 80 million unique TCR beta chains, 9 million to 11 million shared, were counted in a later analysis. Produced via immunoSEQ multiplex PCR; TCRdb's table is partial and in-frame only. The V and J calls and clone size were taken over from that table, and D and trimming were inferred from the DNA. The sample lists more than 95,000 clones, approximately 76% seen once, with 5% to 6.5% in the top ten. Each donor was healthy, and each was a bone marrow donor. The sample consisted of PBMCs. This receptor was obtained from a woman younger than 30 in good health and CMV-seropositive.

In nucleotides, the CDR3 is TGTGCCAGCAGTTTCACTCTTGCGGGTCGGAACCCCGCAGATACGCAGTATTTT. Translation: CASSFTLAGRNPADTQYF. The chain carries TRBV28 and TRBJ2-3; the D gene is possibly TRBD2 (5 bases). V dropped 3 bases and J dropped 4 bases, with 23 bases sitting between them. CDR1 and CDR2 from the germline V gene are MDHEN and SYDVKM. The length of the CDR3 is 18 residues.